The 5 T cell receptor beta chains in this list originate from one sample, sequenced in a study of T cell responses to AZD1222 COVID-19 vaccine. Libraries were prepared by immunoSEQ multiplex PCR; TCRdb keeps only in-frame clonotypes and omits some of them. The data show 150,000 to 200,000 clones, 70% to 90% seen once. Material: peripheral blood, obtained 28 days after the second AZD1222 dose. Receptor source: an adult who received the AZD1222 COVID-19 vaccine.

V is TRBV14 and J is TRBJ1-3, with a possible D match to TRBD1 (5 bases). Germline CDR1 is SGHDN and CDR2 is FVKESK. The CDR3 runs 17 residues. Between the trimmed V and J ends, which lost 0 bases and 2 bases, there was a span of 14 bases. CDR3 loop: CASSQERGIPAGNTIYF. CDR3 nucleotides: TGTGCCAGCAGCCAAGAGAGGGGTATTCCGGCTGGAAACACCATATATTTT.

V gene TRBV29-1 combines with J gene TRBJ2-7; 8 nucleotides line up with TRBD1. Germline lookup yields CDR1 SQVTM and CDR2 ANQGSEA. This CDR3 spans 18 amino acids. Trimming at V came to 7 bases and at J to 3 bases, leaving 23 bases not matched to a gene. The CDR3, as DNA: TGCAGCGCGATAGGGACCGAACGAGGACAGGGTTGGGGCTACGAGCAGTACTTC. This sequence encodes CSAIGTERGQGWGYEQYF.

The chain carries TRBV4-1 and TRBJ2-7, with 8 positions matching TRBD1. J gave up 7 bases and V 0 bases, and 8 bases lay outside the gene matches. The CDR3 runs to 15 residues. Germline loops: CDR1 MGHRA, CDR2 YSYEKL. CDR3 loop: CASSQDRDRSGEQYF. CDR3 sequence (DNA): TGCGCCAGCAGCCAAGATCGGGACAGGTCCGGGGAGCAGTACTTC.

The chain couples TRBV12-5 to TRBJ2-4; possibly TRBD2 for D (5 bases). The germline V and J ends were trimmed by 0 bases and 7 bases, with 22 bases remaining between them. The CDR3 is made up of 18 amino acids. Germline V lookup: CDR1 LGHNT, CDR2 FRNRAP. CDR3 coding DNA: TGTGCTAGTGGTTTGGTACCTCTGGGGTCCCCGGGATGGAACATTCAGTACTTC. It yields the protein CASGLVPLGSPGWNIQYF.

The rearrangement joins TRBV6-5 to TRBJ2-1; 8 bases are shared with TRBD2. The CDR3 runs to 14 residues. Trimming cost V 6 bases and J 7 bases; bases outside gene matches: 8. The germline V gene encodes CDR1 MNHEY and CDR2 SVGAGI. For the CDR3, the DNA is TGTGCCAGCAGGTCGGGACTAGGGGGGAATGAGCAGTTCTTC. As protein: CASRSGLGGNEQFF.